The 28 T cell receptor beta chains reported below all come from one sample, sequenced in a study of CD8+ T cells in alopecia areata. Extraction and reverse transcription of RNA yielded cDNA as the sequencing template. Sequenced by immunoSEQ multiplex PCR; TCRdb stores in-frame clones only, minus some. The sample shows over 150,000 clones, 63% of them seen only once. The specimen was CD4+ T cells sorted from blood, collected at week 0. These receptors were collected from a human donor with alopecia areata.

The chain is built from TRBV19 and TRBJ2-2; D is ambiguous. This CDR3 has 14 amino acids. V lost 2 bases and J lost 4, with 8 bases in between. Germline-derived CDR1 and CDR2 are LNHDA and SQIVND (reference sequence). The CDR3 reads CASSIKAVTGELFF. The CDR3 nucleotides read TGTGCCAGTAGTATAAAGGCGGTCACCGGGGAGCTGTTTTTT.

With regard to this clone: The germline gene is not matched at one end of the junction; a read error may be the cause. The gene calls are TRBV6-5 and TRBJ2-4; D is unclear. CDR1 MNHEY and CDR2 SVGAGI come from the germline V gene. The CDR3 totals 12 residues. Here the CDR3 reads CASSDATNIQYF. The CDR3 DNA reads as TGTGCCAGCAGCGACGCCACAAACATTCAGTACTTC.

The V gene is TRBV29-1, the J gene TRBJ1-1; D is ambiguous. The CDR3 runs 12 residues. Germline V gene data show CDR1 as SQVTM and CDR2 as ANQGSEA. With 5 bases removed from V and 9 bases from J, the gap between germline ends came to 16 bases. The CDR3 DNA is TGCAGCGTTACATACTTATACCAAAAAGCTTTCTTT. It encodes CSVTYLYQKAFF.

The chain joins TRBV7-2 to TRBJ1-1, with D tentatively TRBD1 (6 bases). Germline V CDR1 and CDR2: SGHTA, FQGNSA. Trimming left V 3 bases short and J 5 bases short, with 10 bases between. This CDR3 has 13 residues. The CDR3 nucleotides are TGTGCCAGCAGCTTTGGGACACAAACTGAAGCTTTCTTT. Amino acids: CASSFGTQTEAFF.

Concerning this clone itself: The same CDR3 can be traced to other DNA sequences in this sample. The chain couples TRBV7-3 to TRBJ2-5; 12 positions agree with TRBD2. The CDR3 spans 14 residues. Looked up from germline, CDR1 is SGHTA and CDR2 is FQGTGA. V gave up 4 bases and J gave up 5 bases; unmatched junction bases: 2. CDR3 in DNA: TGTGCCAGCAGCTCAGGACTAGCGGGGGAGACCCAGTACTTC. Protein product: CASSSGLAGETQYF.

The table lists this clone with a few counts. This chain links TRBV30 with TRBJ2-2; 7 positions match TRBD1. The ends lost 3 bases at V and 7 bases at J; junction bases unmatched: 11. CDR3 size: 15 residues. Germline values: CDR1 GTSNPN, CDR2 SVGIG (reference sequence). The CDR3 loop reads CAWSPLQGMSGELFF. CDR3 nucleotides: TGTGCCTGGAGCCCGCTACAGGGGATGAGCGGGGAGCTGTTTTTT.

The rearrangement joins TRBV29-1 to TRBJ1-2; no definite D call. The CDR3 consists of 14 residues. Trimming took 4 bases from V and 2 from J, leaving 14 bases between them. Germline V gives CDR1 SQVTM, CDR2 ANQGSEA. The CDR3 nucleotides read TGCAGCGTTGCTATCAGGACGGCCAACTATGGCTACACCTTC. This gives the protein CSVAIRTANYGYTF.

This clone appeared a few times. The V gene is TRBV30, the J gene TRBJ2-3; D is unclear. CDR3 length: 15 residues. Trimming shortened V by 2 bases and J by 1 base, and 13 bases separated the two germline ends. Germline values: CDR1 GTSNPN, CDR2 SVGIG (reference sequence). The CDR3 region has the DNA TGTGCCTGGAGTTTCGGACCACCTCGCACAGATACGCAGTATTTT. It codes for CAWSFGPPRTDTQYF.

The V call is TRBV5-1, the J call TRBJ1-1; D gene uncertain. V shed 1 base and J shed 7 bases, with 5 bases lying between them. The CDR3 is 11 amino acids. Germline V gene data show CDR1 as SGHRS and CDR2 as YFSETQ. The CDR3 nucleotides are TGCGCCAGCAGCTTGAACGGTGAAGCTTTCTTT. Its protein is CASSLNGEAFF.

Regarding this clone: Additional DNA sequences in this sample encode the identical CDR3. This chain uses TRBV29-1 with TRBJ2-7; tentatively, D is TRBD1 (6 bases). Germline assignment: CDR1 SQVTM and CDR2 ANQGSEA. The CDR3 is 11 amino acids. Between the trimmed V and J ends, which lost 6 bases and 3 bases, there was a span of 9 bases. The CDR3 loop reads CSVGHLYEQYF. The DNA for the CDR3 is TGCAGCGTGGGACATCTCTACGAGCAGTACTTC.

This clone has ten or more counts. Here the CDR3 DNA reads TGCGCCAGCAGCCAAGATATAGGGGGCTCCTACGAGCAGTACTTC. Encoded protein: CASSQDIGGSYEQYF. The chain is built from TRBV4-3 and TRBJ2-7, with D possibly matching TRBD1 (6 bases). Per germline, CDR1 LGHNA and CDR2 YSLEER. The ends were cut back, 0 bases at V and 0 bases at J, with 9 bases in the middle. This CDR3 is 15 amino acids long.

The gene calls are TRBV15 and TRBJ1-6, with D hard to call. V was trimmed by 0 bases and J by 6 bases, leaving 12 bases between them. CDR3 size: 16 residues. Germline CDR1 is LNHNV and CDR2 is YYDKDF (reference sequence). In DNA, the CDR3 is TGTGCCACCAGCAGAGATCCCGACGGCACTAATTCACCCCTCCACTTT. It translates to CATSRDPDGTNSPLHF.

The chain recombines TRBV29-1 with TRBJ1-1; D is possibly TRBD1 (5 bases). Trimming shortened V by 4 bases and J by 7 bases, and 16 bases separated the two germline ends. Germline V gene data show CDR1 as SQVTM and CDR2 as ANQGSEA. This CDR3 spans 13 amino acids. CDR3 in amino acids: CSVGTPLLGEAFF. In nucleotides, the CDR3 is TGCAGCGTTGGGACACCACTTCTTGGTGAAGCTTTCTTT. Based on the CDR3 plus reference TRBV29-1 and TRBJ1-1, the full variable domain is SAVISQKPSRDICQRGTSLTIQCQVDSQVTMMFWYRQQPGQSLTLIATANQGSEATYESGFVIDKFPISRPNLTFSTLTVSNMSPEDSSIYLCSVGTPLLGEAFFGQGTRLTVV.

The CDR3 region is CATSRVDRGSDGYTF. The DNA of the CDR3 is TGTGCCACCAGCAGAGTGGACAGGGGATCGGATGGCTACACCTTC. The J gene is TRBJ1-2, the V gene TRBV15, with 9 bases aligning to TRBD1. Germline V gives CDR1 LNHNV, CDR2 YYDKDF (reference sequence). V shed 1 base, J shed 6 bases, and the junction held 6 bases outside the gene matches. CDR3 length: 15 amino acids.

There are a few counts of this clone. The CDR3 coding sequence is TGCAGCGTTGAAGATCCGGGACACCCCTACGAGCAGTACTTC. It translates to CSVEDPGHPYEQYF. This sequence joins TRBV29-1 and TRBJ2-7; a weak D match, TRBD1 (6 bases). Germline-derived CDR1 and CDR2 are SQVTM and ANQGSEA. The ends were cut back, 0 bases at V and 2 bases at J, with 11 bases in the middle. This CDR3 comprises 14 residues.

This rearrangement joins TRBV30 to TRBJ1-2, with D uncertain. Germline assignment: CDR1 GTSNPN and CDR2 SVGIG (reference sequence). This CDR3 has 14 amino acids. The V gene lost 0 bases and the J gene lost 8 bases, with 16 bases spanning the gap. The CDR3 here is CAWSVLIEFGGYTF. The CDR3 region has the DNA TGTGCCTGGAGTGTACTGATAGAGTTCGGGGGCTACACCTTC.

This chain connects TRBV5-1 to TRBJ2-1; TRBD2 matches at 7 bases. CDR3 length equals 16 residues. J lost 6 bases, V lost 4 bases, and 13 bases had no gene match. Germline CDR1 SGHRS, CDR2 YFSETQ. CDR3 amino acids: CASSLSLRGGSNEQFF. As DNA, the CDR3 is TGCGCCAGCAGCCTATCTCTCCGCGGGGGTTCCAATGAGCAGTTCTTC.

The chain is built from TRBV19 and TRBJ2-7; the match to TRBD2 covers 7 bases. CDR1 LNHDA and CDR2 SQIVND come from the germline V gene (reference sequence). This CDR3 region has 12 residues. Losses at the gene ends were 10 bases for V and 5 bases for J; bases not matched to a gene: 8. The CDR3 sequence: CATSGGRDEQYF. CDR3 in DNA: TGTGCCACCTCGGGGGGTCGGGACGAGCAGTACTTC.

This clone was recorded once. V usage is TRBV7-2 and J usage is TRBJ1-6; D is perhaps TRBD1 (6 bases). V was clipped by 5 bases and J by 6 bases, with 14 bases between them. The CDR3 length is 15 residues. Germline V CDR1 and CDR2: SGHTA, FQGNSA. The CDR3 DNA reads as TGTGCCAGCAGCCCCAGGGGCCAAGCTAATTCACCCCTCCACTTT. This encodes CASSPRGQANSPLHF.

The chain recombines TRBV29-1 with TRBJ2-3; TRBD1 might be the D (6 bases). This CDR3 is 13 amino acids long. Between the trimmed V and J ends, which lost 5 bases and 3 bases, there was a span of 12 bases. Per germline, CDR1 SQVTM and CDR2 ANQGSEA. The CDR3 DNA is TGCAGCGTTCACTATACAGGGACAGATACGCAGTATTTT. Amino acids: CSVHYTGTDTQYF.

The V call is TRBV11-3, the J call TRBJ2-2, with D possibly TRBD1 on 6 matching bases. Germline V gives CDR1 SGHNT, CDR2 YENEEA. V was clipped by 4 bases and J by 5 bases, with 11 bases between them. This CDR3 is 14 amino acids long. The chain's CDR3 is CASSSSGQTGELFF. CDR3 nucleotide sequence: TGTGCCAGCAGCTCATCTGGACAGACCGGGGAGCTGTTTTTT.

This clone has just a few counts. The chain employs TRBV6-5 and TRBJ1-5; 7 nucleotides match TRBD1. Germline trimming cut 5 bases from V and 3 bases from J; bases unmatched to any gene: 4. CDR1 is MNHEY, CDR2 SVGAGI, per germline. The CDR3 has 14 residues. The CDR3 nucleotides read TGTGCCAGCAGTGGGACAGCTAACAATCAGCCCCAGCATTTT. It codes for CASSGTANNQPQHF.

In this sample, this clone turned up a few times. The junction differs from germline at one of its ends, possibly a read error. The gene calls are TRBV2 and TRBJ1-2; TRBD1 matches 8 bases. In germline, CDR1 is SNHLY, CDR2 FYNNEI. The length of the CDR3 is 14 residues. The CDR3 DNA sequence: TGTGCCAGCAGCGAAGGGACAGGACCCTATGGCTACACCTTC. The encoded protein is CASSEGTGPYGYTF.

This clone was seen more than once but under ten times. V is TRBV11-2 and J is TRBJ1-1, with D hard to call. Germline V gene data show CDR1 as SGHAT and CDR2 as FQNNGV. This CDR3 has 14 amino acids. Trimming pared 7 bases from V and 1 base from J, leaving 13 bases between. Here the CDR3 reads CASKGSPANTEAFF. In DNA form, the CDR3 reads TGTGCCAGCAAGGGCAGCCCCGCGAACACTGAAGCTTTCTTT.

This clone was detected a few times. This chain joins TRBV6-1 and TRBJ2-7; TRBD1 matches 7 bases. The CDR3 consists of 15 residues. CDR1 and CDR2 from the germline V gene are MNHNS and SASEGT. V gave up 10 bases and J gave up 0 bases; unmatched junction bases: 12. In DNA form, the CDR3 reads TGTGCCACCTTAAGACAGGGTCCCATCTCCTACGAGCAGTACTTC. This gives the protein CATLRQGPISYEQYF.

The sample holds one count of this clone. The chain uses TRBV9 and TRBJ2-7; 9 bases are a match to TRBD1. Germline V lookup: CDR1 SGDLS, CDR2 YYNGEE. The CDR3 runs to 15 residues. Trimming cost V 1 base and J 3 bases; bases outside gene matches: 5. The CDR3 region has the DNA TGTGCCAGCAGCGTAAGCGGGACAGGGCTCTACGAGCAGTACTTC. The encoded protein is CASSVSGTGLYEQYF.

The sample holds a few counts of this clone. V usage is TRBV29-1 and J usage is TRBJ1-4, with 7 bases that match TRBD1. V was clipped by 4 bases and J by 7 bases; unmatched bases: 6. The germline CDR1 and CDR2 sequences are SQVTM and ANQGSEA. There are 13 residues in the CDR3. The CDR3 DNA reads TGCAGCGTTGCCGGACAGGAGGGTGAAAAACTGTTTTTT. It codes for CSVAGQEGEKLFF. The full variable domain, with the rest looked up from reference TRBV29-1 and TRBJ1-4, is SAVISQKPSRDICQRGTSLTIQCQVDSQVTMMFWYRQQPGQSLTLIATANQGSEATYESGFVIDKFPISRPNLTFSTLTVSNMSPEDSSIYLCSVAGQEGEKLFFGSGTQLSVL.

The chain has TRBV29-1 and TRBJ1-4; unclear D gene. The CDR3 length is 14 residues. The germline V and J ends were trimmed by 4 bases and 8 bases, with 17 bases remaining between them. Germline-derived CDR1 and CDR2 are SQVTM and ANQGSEA. CDR3 amino acids: CSVGNLEGREKLFF. CDR3 DNA sequence: TGCAGCGTTGGAAATCTTGAGGGTAGAGAAAAACTGTTTTTT.